These 11 T cell receptor beta chains originate from one sample sequenced in a study of T cell repertoires in cytomegalovirus infection. MiXCR was run by TCRdb on the reads, yielding one entry per CDR3 protein. The sample has some 600,000 distinct CDR3 sequences; roughly a quarter are singletons. The sample was CD8+ T cells from PBMCs. Source of these receptors: a human donor in good health (CMV status not recorded). Some clones in this sample may be carry-over from other donors' samples.

This clonotype was counted many times. The rearrangement links TRBV7-2 to TRBJ2-7, with D possibly called TRBD1 or TRBD2 (5 bases each). The CDR3 extends over 17 amino acids. Trimming stripped 2 bases from V and 0 bases from J, with 17 bases between. Germline V lookup: CDR1 SGHTA, CDR2 FQGNSA. The CDR3: CASSLTDSGTISYEQYF. For the CDR3, the DNA is TGTGCCAGCAGCTTAACCGACTCCGGGACGATCTCCTACGAGCAGTACTTC. The full variable domain, completed using reference TRBV7-2 and TRBJ2-7, is GAGVSQSPSNKVTEKGKDVELRCDPISGHTALYWYRQSLGQGLEFLIYFQGNSAPDKSGLPSDRFSAERTGGSVSTLTIQRTQQEDSAVYLCASSLTDSGTISYEQYFGPGTRLTVT.

The V call is TRBV4-1, the J call TRBJ2-2; 8 bases line up with TRBD1. Germline V gene data show CDR1 as MGHRA and CDR2 as YSYEKL. The trim removed 7 bases at V and 6 bases at J, leaving 13 bases unmatched. CDR3 size: 16 residues. The CDR3 region is CASNRAVQGGAGELFF. The DNA for the CDR3 is TGCGCCAGCAACCGAGCGGTACAGGGGGGCGCCGGGGAGCTGTTTTTT.

Ten or more counts support this clonotype. The rearrangement links TRBV5-4 to TRBJ2-2; D is unclear. Germline V gene data show CDR1 as SGHNT and CDR2 as YYREEE (reference sequence). This CDR3 spans 15 amino acids. V was shortened by 0 bases and J by 2 bases, with 8 bases between the two germline ends. The CDR3 nucleotides are TGTGCCAGCAGCTTGGAATTAACTAACACCGGGGAGCTGTTTTTT. This translates into CASSLELTNTGELFF. Complete variable domain (other parts from reference TRBV5-4 and TRBJ2-2): ETGVTQSPTHLIKTRGQQVTLRCSSQSGHNTVSWYQQALGQGPQFIFQYYREEENGRGNFPPRFSGLQFPNYSSELNVNALELDDSALYLCASSLELTNTGELFFGEGSRLTVL.

J is TRBJ2-2 and V is TRBV5-4; weak D call: TRBD1 (5 bases). From germline, CDR1 is SGHNT and CDR2 YYREEE (reference sequence). This CDR3 region has 16 residues. Trimming removed 3 bases from V and 0 bases from J, with 12 bases in between. CDR3 in DNA: TGTGCCAGCAGCTACGATAGGACATCGAACACCGGGGAGCTGTTTTTT. This sequence encodes CASSYDRTSNTGELFF. Supplemented by reference TRBV5-4 and TRBJ2-2, the full variable domain reads ETGVTQSPTHLIKTRGQQVTLRCSSQSGHNTVSWYQQALGQGPQFIFQYYREEENGRGNFPPRFSGLQFPNYSSELNVNALELDDSALYLCASSYDRTSNTGELFFGEGSRLTVL.

This clonotype was detected ten times or more. The J gene is TRBJ2-7, the V gene TRBV5-5; 8 positions match TRBD1. Germline values: CDR1 SGHKS, CDR2 YYEKEE (reference sequence). V gave up 4 bases and J gave up 1 base; unmatched junction bases: 16. This CDR3 region has 18 residues. The DNA of the CDR3 is TGTGCCAGCAGCCTATACCCGGGACAGGCTTTAGTATCCTACGAGCAGTACTTC. It yields the protein CASSLYPGQALVSYEQYF.

V gene TRBV27 combines with J gene TRBJ2-2, with D possibly matching TRBD2 (7 bases). The CDR3 covers 17 residues. Trimming shortened V by 1 base and J by 7 bases, and 19 bases separated the two germline ends. Germline V gene sequence: CDR1 MNHEY, CDR2 SMNVEV (reference sequence). CDR3: CASSLYQSRGAYGELFF. CDR3 nucleotides: TGTGCCAGCAGTTTATATCAAAGCCGGGGGGCCTACGGGGAGCTGTTTTTT.

At least ten counts were recorded for this clonotype. The chain uses TRBV20-1 and TRBJ1-1; no clear D. V dropped 4 bases and J dropped 0 bases, with 9 bases sitting between them. The CDR3 spans 13 residues. Per the germline V gene, CDR1 is DFQATT and CDR2 is SNEGSKA (reference sequence). This CDR3 reads CSAMDGMNTEAFF. For the CDR3, the DNA is TGCAGTGCTATGGACGGGATGAACACTGAAGCTTTCTTT.

In this sample, this clonotype turned up many times. The chain uses TRBV4-1 and TRBJ1-5; 8 nucleotides agree with TRBD1. This CDR3 spans 14 amino acids. Trimming removed 5 bases from V and 6 bases from J; junction bases left unmatched: 6. Germline V gene lookup returns CDR1 MGHRA and CDR2 YSYEKL. The CDR3, as DNA: TGCGCCAGCAGCGATGGGACAGGTTCTCAGCCCCAGCATTTT. This gives the protein CASSDGTGSQPQHF.

This clonotype has a count of ten or more. The chain combines TRBV5-5 with TRBJ2-3; D is perhaps TRBD1 (6 bases). Trimming left V 3 bases short and J 6 bases short, with 14 bases between. Germline V lookup: CDR1 SGHKS, CDR2 YYEKEE (reference sequence). CDR3 length equals 14 residues. The chain's CDR3 is CASSSEGGGDTQYF. The CDR3 bases are TGTGCCAGCAGCTCGGAAGGGGGTGGTGATACGCAGTATTTT.

The CDR3 loop is CASTRVGNPYEQYV. CDR3 in DNA: TGTGCCAGCACCAGAGTGGGCAACCCCTACGAGCAGTACGTC. The V gene is TRBV6-2 or TRBV6-3, the J gene TRBJ2-7; D gene uncertain. The CDR3 spans 14 residues. Germline-derived CDR1 and CDR2 are MNHEY and SVGEGT. V lost 7 bases to trimming and J lost 2 bases, with 15 bases between them.

The rearrangement links TRBV4-1 to TRBJ1-1, with 8 positions matching TRBD1. V trimming: 4 bases; J trimming: 0 bases; junction bases outside the gene matches: 7. The CDR3 contains 16 residues. Germline lookup yields CDR1 MGHRA and CDR2 YSYEKL. DNA for the CDR3: TGCGCCAGCAGCCCCTTGGGCAGGGGGCTGAACACTGAAGCTTTCTTT. Translated, it gives CASSPLGRGLNTEAFF.